A single sample is the source of the 17 T cell receptor beta chains below, sequenced in a study of T-cell reconstitution after alpha-beta-depleted transplantation in children. The library targeted TCRbeta and was prepared with unique molecular identifiers. TCRdb recomputed calls from the PCR reads with MiXCR, one row per CDR3 protein. The table has 800,000 to 1,000,000 distinct CDR3 sequences, roughly 31% seen once. The sequencing here drew on PBMCs, mostly from graft donor cells, taken 360 days after TCRalphabeta/CD19-depleted stem cell transplant. The source of these receptors is a boy younger than two who had a stem cell transplant for SCID, so the T cells may come from the graft donor.

This clonotype was detected many times. The CDR3 is CASSQRGVSEETQYF. Here the CDR3 DNA reads TGCGCCAGCAGCCAAAGAGGGGTCTCCGAAGAGACCCAGTACTTC. This sequence joins TRBV4-3 and TRBJ2-5; D might be TRBD1 or TRBD2, each matching 5 bases. This CDR3 spans 15 amino acids. The V end was cut by 2 bases, the J end by 3 bases, with 13 bases between. Germline-derived CDR1 and CDR2 are LGHNA and YSLEER.

The V gene is TRBV15, the J gene TRBJ2-3; possible D gene TRBD2, 5 bases. Germline CDR1 reads LNHNV; CDR2 reads YYDKDF (reference sequence). The CDR3 has 14 amino acids. V gave up 0 bases and J gave up 7 bases, with 11 bases separating them. CDR3 residues: CATSRDAGVNTQYF. DNA for the CDR3: TGTGCCACCAGCAGAGATGCCGGGGTAAATACGCAGTATTTT. Based on the CDR3 plus reference TRBV15 and TRBJ2-3, the full variable domain is DAMVIQNPRYQVTQFGKPVTLSCSQTLNHNVMYWYQQKSSQAPKLLFHYYDKDFNNEADTPDNFQSRRPNTSFCFLDIRSPGLGDTAMYLCATSRDAGVNTQYFGPGTRLTVL.

The rearrangement links TRBV12-3 or TRBV12-4 to TRBJ2-7, with TRBD1 identical over 9 bases. The J segment lost 6 bases and the V segment lost 1 base, leaving 10 bases of the junction unmatched. This CDR3 has 16 amino acids. In DNA form, the CDR3 reads TGTGCCAGCAGTTTAGAGGGTCCGGGACAGGGAGGCGAGCAGTACTTC. Amino acids: CASSLEGPGQGGEQYF.

This clonotype was recorded a few times. This rearrangement joins TRBV12-3 or TRBV12-4 to TRBJ2-3; 11 bases agree with TRBD2. V lost 1 base, J lost 2 bases, and 5 bases stayed unmatched. The CDR3 consists of 17 residues. The CDR3 DNA reads as TGTGCCAGCAGTTTAGACCGACTAGCGGGACACACAGATACGCAGTATTTT. The encoded protein is CASSLDRLAGHTDTQYF.

The table lists this clonotype with a few counts. J is TRBJ2-3 and V is TRBV4-2, with D tentatively TRBD1 or TRBD2 (6 bases each). Germline V gene lookup returns CDR1 LGHNA and CDR2 YNFKEQ. The length of the CDR3 is 16 residues. V was pared by 5 bases and J by 2 bases, with 17 bases between. In DNA form, the CDR3 reads TGTGCCAGCAGCGGTGAGAGGGGGGATAACACAGATACGCAGTATTTT. Its protein product is CASSGERGDNTDTQYF.

The J gene is TRBJ2-2, the V gene TRBV5-1; the D is unclear. Germline CDR1 SGHRS, CDR2 YFSETQ. The CDR3 loop spans 16 amino acids. V was cut by 3 bases and J by 0 bases, with 12 bases left in between. This chain's CDR3 is CASSYATDSNTGELFF. CDR3 sequence (DNA): TGCGCCAGCAGCTACGCGACCGACTCGAACACCGGGGAGCTGTTTTTT. The entire variable domain, with the rest obtained from reference TRBV5-1 and TRBJ2-2, is as follows: KAGVTQTPRYLIKTRGQQVTLSCSPISGHRSVSWYQQTPGQGLQFLFEYFSETQRNKGNFPGRFSGRQFSNSRSEMNVSTLELGDSALYLCASSYATDSNTGELFFGEGSRLTVL.

This clonotype was counted between two and nine times. This chain uses TRBV7-8 with TRBJ2-5; unclear D gene. Germline loops: CDR1 SGHVS, CDR2 FQNEAQ. This CDR3 has 14 amino acids. V dropped 3 bases and J dropped 7 bases, with 15 bases sitting between them. The CDR3 loop reads CASSFGLPERTQYF. CDR3 sequence (DNA): TGTGCCAGCAGCTTTGGGCTGCCGGAGAGGACCCAGTACTTC.

J is TRBJ2-7 and V is TRBV6-1; unclear D gene. Between the trimmed V and J ends, which lost 6 bases and 2 bases, there was a span of 11 bases. CDR3 size: 13 residues. CDR1 MNHNS and CDR2 SASEGT come from the germline V gene. CDR3 residues: CASSRLDPYEQYF. CDR3 nucleotide sequence: TGTGCCAGCAGCCGACTTGACCCCTACGAGCAGTACTTC.

The chain joins TRBV7-8 to TRBJ1-2; 8 bases match TRBD1. The CDR3 covers 15 residues. V lost 7 bases and J lost 2; bases outside the gene matches: 9. Looked up from germline, CDR1 is SGHVS and CDR2 is FQNEAQ. CDR3 coding DNA: TGTGCCAGCACCCGCGACAGGGGCCTAAACTATGGCTACACCTTC. This sequence encodes CASTRDRGLNYGYTF.

This chain links TRBV20-1 with TRBJ2-5; TRBD2 aligns across 9 bases. The germline V gene encodes CDR1 DFQATT and CDR2 SNEGSKA (reference sequence). The CDR3 spans 14 residues. V lost 3 bases to trimming and J lost 1 base; unmatched junction nucleotides: 3. CDR3 sequence reads: CSARRAGGQETQYF. CDR3 DNA: TGCAGTGCTAGGAGAGCGGGGGGCCAAGAGACCCAGTACTTC.

This clonotype was counted between two and nine times. The chain couples TRBV7-8 to TRBJ2-2; TRBD2 agrees at 11 bases. Looked up from germline, CDR1 is SGHVS and CDR2 is FQNEAQ. There are 18 residues in the CDR3. J gave up 3 bases and V 3 bases, and 9 bases lay outside the gene matches. The CDR3 DNA sequence: TGTGCCAGCAGCTTCCTAGCGGGGGGCAGTTCTTACACCGGGGAGCTGTTTTTT. Amino acids: CASSFLAGGSSYTGELFF.

This clonotype was detected a few times. The V call is TRBV5-1, the J call TRBJ2-5; D is perhaps TRBD2 (6 bases). The CDR3 runs to 15 residues. The V gene's germline CDR1 is SGHRS and CDR2 YFSETQ. The V gene lost 0 bases and the J gene lost 2 bases, with 11 bases spanning the gap. The CDR3 here is CASSLVDGRQETQYF. CDR3 nucleotides: TGCGCCAGCAGCTTGGTCGACGGGAGACAAGAGACCCAGTACTTC.

The genes are TRBV12-3 or TRBV12-4 and TRBJ2-3; 7 bases align to TRBD2. V shed 7 bases and J 0 bases; nucleotides not matched to a gene: 7. The length of the CDR3 is 15 residues. The CDR3 nucleotides read TGTGCCAGCACTACGACTAGCCCAAGCACAGATACGCAGTATTTT. Protein: CASTTTSPSTDTQYF.

This chain joins TRBV4-3 and TRBJ2-3; D unclear. The CDR3 sequence is 17 residues long. Between the trimmed V and J ends, which lost 0 bases and 1 base, there was a span of 14 bases. Germline lookup yields CDR1 LGHNA and CDR2 YSLEER. The CDR3 DNA sequence: TGCGCCAGCAGCCAAGACGGCCAGCCCTTGGGCACAGATACGCAGTATTTT. It codes for CASSQDGQPLGTDTQYF.

This clonotype was found a few times. The chain joins TRBV12-3 or TRBV12-4 to TRBJ2-1, with D hard to call. Trimming pared 4 bases from V and 5 bases from J, leaving 9 bases between. The CDR3 totals 13 residues. The CDR3 coding sequence is TGTGCCAGCAGTTCCCCCCTGAACAATGAGCAGTTCTTC. It specifies CASSSPLNNEQFF.

This chain joins TRBV12-3 or TRBV12-4 and TRBJ2-1; 7 bases map to TRBD1. V was pared by 3 bases and J by 6 bases, with 8 bases of the junction left unmatched. This CDR3 has 15 amino acids. This CDR3 is CASSFGETGRNEQFF. The CDR3 coding sequence is TGTGCCAGCAGTTTCGGGGAGACAGGGCGCAATGAGCAGTTCTTC.

The table lists this clonotype with a few counts. The chain carries TRBV20-1 and TRBJ2-1; D gene ambiguous. CDR1 is DFQATT, CDR2 SNEGSKA, per germline (reference sequence). V lost 6 bases and J 2 bases, leaving 11 bases between the germline ends. This CDR3 region has 13 residues. The CDR3 loop reads CSAPDVTYNEQFF. CDR3 coding DNA: TGCAGTGCCCCGGATGTAACCTACAATGAGCAGTTCTTC.